Below, 27 T cell receptor beta chains from the same sample are listed, as sequenced in a study of CD8+CD57+ T cells in acquired aplastic anemia. Genomic DNA, serving as template, underwent TCR beta VDJ and CDR3 profiling. TCRdb analysed the reads with MiXCR anew, one entry per CDR3 protein. The table shows about 180,000 distinct CDR3 sequences, with roughly half occurring only once. The material sequenced was sorted CD4+, CD8+, or CD8+CD57+ T cells (not recorded which) from PBMCs. The receptors were sampled from a human donor in good health.

The rearrangement links TRBV29-1 to TRBJ1-1; D is uncertain. The CDR3 sequence is 11 residues long. The V end lost 6 bases, the J end lost 4 bases, and 9 bases lay between the germline ends. From germline, CDR1 is SQVTM and CDR2 ANQGSEA. The CDR3 loop reads CSVAGVTEAFF. In DNA form, the CDR3 reads TGCAGCGTCGCCGGGGTCACTGAAGCTTTCTTT.

This sequence joins TRBV4-2 and TRBJ2-1; 8 bases fit TRBD2. Germline trimming cut 6 bases from V and 0 bases from J; bases unmatched to any gene: 13. Germline lookup yields CDR1 LGHNA and CDR2 YNFKEQ. This CDR3 is built from 18 residues. CDR3 protein: CASSPGQRESLSYNEQFF. In nucleotides, the CDR3 is TGTGCCAGCAGTCCGGGGCAGCGGGAGTCCCTCTCCTACAATGAGCAGTTCTTC.

This clonotype was picked up many times. The chain joins TRBV18 to TRBJ2-5; unclear D gene. The ends were cut back, 4 bases at V and 0 bases at J, with 3 bases in the middle. This CDR3 region has 12 residues. The germline V gene has CDR1 KGHSH and CDR2 LQKENI. In nucleotides, the CDR3 is TGTGCCAGCTCACGGTACCAAGAGACCCAGTACTTC. Protein sequence: CASSRYQETQYF.

The V call is TRBV24-1, the J call TRBJ2-7, with TRBD1 identical over 12 bases. CDR1 and CDR2 (germline): KGHDR, SFDVKD. The CDR3 consists of 17 residues. With V trimmed by 1 base and J by 5 bases, 8 bases remained unmatched. CDR3 residues: CATSDFSGTGGFHEQYF. The CDR3 DNA reads as TGTGCCACCAGTGATTTTAGCGGGACAGGGGGCTTCCACGAGCAGTACTTC.

As regards this clonotype: At one boundary the junction diverges from the germline segment, which might be a read error. The chain employs TRBV7-7 and TRBJ1-1; D gene unclear. This CDR3 contains 13 residues. CDR1 and CDR2 (germline): SSHAT, FNYEAQ (reference sequence). The CDR3 sequence is CASSFSENTGAFF. The CDR3 DNA is TGTGCTAGCAGCTTTAGCGAGAACACTGGAGCTTTCTTT.

This clonotype was seen at least ten times. The chain recombines TRBV20-1 with TRBJ1-4, with D possibly TRBD1 on 6 matching bases. Germline V gene lookup returns CDR1 DFQATT and CDR2 SNEGSKA (reference sequence). The CDR3 covers 15 residues. V lost 7 bases, J lost 3 bases, and 18 bases lay in between. CDR3 in DNA: TGCAGTGTCACACCAGGGGCGTCGGCTAATGAAAAACTGTTTTTT. Translation gives CSVTPGASANEKLFF.

The chain is built from TRBV15 and TRBJ2-3; D is ambiguous. The V gene lost 1 base and the J gene lost 6 bases, with 17 bases spanning the gap. The CDR3 length is 16 residues. CDR1 and CDR2 from the germline V gene are LNHNV and YYDKDF (reference sequence). The CDR3 sequence is CATSRGLSADIDTQYF. The CDR3 DNA is TGTGCCACCAGCAGAGGGCTATCCGCTGATATCGATACGCAGTATTTT.

V gene TRBV18 combines with J gene TRBJ1-6; a weak D match, TRBD1 (5 bases). CDR3 length: 15 residues. Looked up from germline, CDR1 is KGHSH and CDR2 is LQKENI. Trimming left V 4 bases short and J 8 bases short, with 15 bases between. This CDR3 is CASSQLQARDSPLHF. In DNA, the CDR3 is TGTGCCAGCTCACAGTTACAAGCCAGGGATTCACCCCTCCACTTT.

This clonotype has a handful of counts. This chain connects TRBV7-9 to TRBJ2-5; D possibly corresponds to TRBD2 (6 bases). Germline V gene sequence: CDR1 SEHNR, CDR2 FQNEAQ (reference sequence). The CDR3 spans 13 residues. The V end was cut by 11 bases, the J end by 3 bases, with 16 bases between. CDR3: CAGTGTSKETQYF. The DNA for the CDR3 is TGTGCCGGTACCGGGACTTCCAAAGAGACCCAGTACTTC.

This clonotype was picked up many times. This chain links TRBV6-1 with TRBJ1-3; 7 nucleotides line up with TRBD1. The CDR3 is 14 amino acids. V trimming: 9 bases; J trimming: 0 bases; junction bases outside the gene matches: 5. Germline V gene lookup returns CDR1 MNHNS and CDR2 SASEGT. DNA of the CDR3: TGTGCCAGTAAGACAGGGATCTCTGGAAACACCATATATTTT. It yields the protein CASKTGISGNTIYF.

The chain uses TRBV11-2 and TRBJ2-1; TRBD2 aligns across 10 bases. CDR3 length equals 18 residues. The germline V gene has CDR1 SGHAT and CDR2 FQNNGV. J was trimmed by 0 bases and V by 5 bases; bases with no gene match: 10. The CDR3 nucleotides are TGTGCCAGCAGCCGAATCAGAAGCGGGAGGGCCTCCTACAATGAGCAGTTCTTC. It is translated as CASSRIRSGRASYNEQFF.

The chain has TRBV7-6 and TRBJ2-3; D is unresolved. Germline V lookup: CDR1 SGHVS, CDR2 FNYEAQ. V lost 5 bases, J lost 6 bases, and 12 bases lay in between. This CDR3 contains 13 residues. The CDR3 reads CASSLTKLDTQYF. In DNA form, the CDR3 reads TGTGCCAGCAGCCTGACGAAACTCGATACGCAGTATTTT.

The J gene is TRBJ2-1, the V gene TRBV7-3; D is uncertain. The CDR3 is 13 residues long. V gave up 1 base and J gave up 5 bases, with 6 bases separating them. Germline V CDR1 and CDR2: SGHTA, FQGTGA. Here the CDR3 DNA reads TGTGCCAGCAGCTTAAATAGAAACAATGAGCAGTTCTTC. Translating it yields CASSLNRNNEQFF.

This clonotype was counted between two and nine times. J is TRBJ2-5 and V is TRBV6-1, with TRBD1 matching 7 bases. Germline assignment: CDR1 MNHNS and CDR2 SASEGT. The ends lost 1 base at V and 8 bases at J; junction bases unmatched: 4. The CDR3 runs to 13 residues. Here the CDR3 reads CASSEGDRRTQYF. DNA of the CDR3: TGTGCCAGCAGTGAAGGGGACAGAAGAACCCAGTACTTC.

In regard to this clonotype: The conserved final phenylalanine or tryptophan is absent from the CDR3, which likely points to a read error. The rearrangement uses TRBV12-3 or TRBV12-4 and TRBJ2-1; weak D call: TRBD2 (6 bases). The CDR3 runs to 17 residues. V lost 6 bases, J lost 0 bases, and 18 bases lay in between. The CDR3 coding sequence is TGTGCCAGCAGCCGCTACAGCGGGCTCAGCTCCTACAATGAGCAGTTCCTC. It is translated as CASSRYSGLSSYNEQFL.

The table lists this clonotype with a few counts. The rearrangement joins TRBV9 to TRBJ2-7; D is uncertain. Trimming stripped 2 bases from V and 3 bases from J, with 6 bases between. The germline CDR1 and CDR2 sequences are SGDLS and YYNGEE. The CDR3 extends over 12 amino acids. The CDR3 protein is CASSVGDYEQYF. The DNA of the CDR3 is TGTGCCAGCAGCGTTGGGGACTACGAGCAGTACTTC. Using reference TRBV9 and TRBJ2-7 for the parts outside the CDR3, the full variable domain is DSGVTQTPKHLITATGQRVTLRCSPRSGDLSVYWYQQSLDQGLQFLIQYYNGEERAKGNILERFSAQQFPDLHSELNLSSLELGDSALYFCASSVGDYEQYFGPGTRLTVT.

The genes are TRBV15 and TRBJ2-6, with unresolved D. The CDR3 runs 16 residues. V was clipped by 0 bases and J by 4 bases, with 10 bases between them. CDR1 is LNHNV and CDR2 is YYDKDF in the germline V gene (reference sequence). CDR3 region: CATSRDSSAGANVLTF. The CDR3 DNA is TGTGCCACCAGCAGAGATAGTTCCGCCGGGGCCAACGTCCTGACTTTC.

The chain joins TRBV12-3 or TRBV12-4 to TRBJ1-1; D is perhaps TRBD1 (5 bases). This CDR3 spans 15 amino acids. V was cut by 5 bases and J by 3 bases, with 16 bases left in between. CDR3 nucleotide sequence: TGTGCCAGCAGTCGATCCGGGACCGTGGACACTGAAGCTTTCTTT. It translates to CASSRSGTVDTEAFF.

This clonotype was picked up a small number of times. The rearrangement joins TRBV24-1 to TRBJ2-5, with TRBD1 matching over 9 bases. This CDR3 has 16 amino acids. The germline V gene has CDR1 KGHDR and CDR2 SFDVKD. Trimming removed 4 bases from V and 3 bases from J; junction bases left unmatched: 8. The CDR3 spells CATSEPGTGIEETQYF. Written as DNA, the CDR3 is TGTGCCACCAGTGAACCCGGGACAGGGATCGAAGAGACCCAGTACTTC.

This clonotype was seen only once. This may stem from a read error, because a much larger clone lies one nucleotide away. The rearrangement joins TRBV5-1 to TRBJ2-1; 11 bases map to TRBD2. This CDR3 has 15 amino acids. The V gene end was trimmed by 4 bases and the J gene end by 4 bases; junction bases not matched to a gene: 4. Germline assignment: CDR1 SGHRS and CDR2 YFSETQ. CDR3 protein: CASSMVAGGYNEQFF. The CDR3 DNA is TGCGCCAGCAGCATGGTAGCGGGAGGGTACAATGAGCAGTTCTTC.

The chain joins TRBV5-4 to TRBJ2-3; 10 bases align to TRBD2. Per the germline V gene, CDR1 is SGHNT and CDR2 is YYREEE (reference sequence). This CDR3 contains 18 residues. V was clipped by 0 bases and J by 0 bases; unmatched bases: 7. CDR3 coding DNA: TGTGCCAGCAGCTTGGTCTTAGCGGGAGGTTTTAGCACAGATACGCAGTATTTT. It yields the protein CASSLVLAGGFSTDTQYF.

This sequence joins TRBV5-1 and TRBJ2-7; the D gene could be TRBD1 or TRBD2 (6 bases each). Between the trimmed V and J ends, which lost 0 bases and 0 bases, there was a span of 13 bases. This CDR3 has 16 amino acids. Per the germline V gene, CDR1 is SGHRS and CDR2 is YFSETQ. The CDR3 nucleotides read TGCGCCAGCAGCTTGGGCCCACAGGGAGGCTCCTACGAGCAGTACTTC. It codes for CASSLGPQGGSYEQYF.

This clonotype was detected once. This chain joins TRBV7-9 and TRBJ2-5; 12 positions match TRBD2. Germline values: CDR1 SEHNR, CDR2 FQNEAQ (reference sequence). Trimming removed 1 base from V and 11 bases from J; junction bases left unmatched: 8. The CDR3 contains 15 residues. CDR3 in DNA: TGTGCCAGCAGCTTAGGACTAGCGGGGGCCTTAGTTCAGTACTTC. It encodes CASSLGLAGALVQYF. Filled out from reference TRBV7-9 and TRBJ2-5, the complete variable domain reads DTGVSQNPRHKITKRGQNVTFRCDPISEHNRLYWYRQTLGQGPEFLTYFQNEAQLEKSRLLSDRFSAERPKGSFSTLEIQRTEQGDSAMYLCASSLGLAGALVQYFGPGTRLLVL.

This clonotype has a count of ten or more. This rearrangement joins TRBV20-1 to TRBJ2-5, with TRBD2 matching over 13 bases. Germline V gene data show CDR1 as DFQATT and CDR2 as SNEGSKA (reference sequence). Trimming at V came to 1 base and at J to 5 bases, leaving 10 bases not matched to a gene. This CDR3 region has 17 residues. The CDR3 nucleotides are TGCAGTGCTAGAGTTACTAGCGGGAGGGCCTCAAGGGAGACCCAGTACTTC. Protein sequence: CSARVTSGRASRETQYF.

About this clonotype: Germline and junction disagree at one end, which may indicate a read error. The V call is TRBV10-2, the J call TRBJ1-1; no clear D. The CDR3 loop spans 11 amino acids. Per the germline V gene, CDR1 is WSHSY and CDR2 is SAAADI. The chain's CDR3 is CASSQGPGAFF. The CDR3, as DNA: TGTGCCAGCAGCCAAGGGCCAGGAGCTTTCTTT.

This clonotype was counted between two and nine times. This rearrangement joins TRBV15 to TRBJ2-2; the D gene could be TRBD1 or TRBD2 (8 bases each). Trimming pared 8 bases from V and 5 bases from J, leaving 18 bases between. Looked up from germline, CDR1 is LNHNV and CDR2 is YYDKDF (reference sequence). This CDR3 is built from 15 residues. Here the CDR3 DNA reads TGTGCCACCGACAGGGGACGGGGGGGGACCGGGGAGCTGTTTTTT. Protein: CATDRGRGGTGELFF.

This clonotype was counted only a few times. The chain combines TRBV7-8 with TRBJ2-7, with 10 bases identical to TRBD2. The germline V gene has CDR1 SGHVS and CDR2 FQNEAQ. V lost 4 bases and J lost 5; bases outside the gene matches: 8. The CDR3 extends over 15 amino acids. The CDR3 DNA sequence: TGTGCCAGCAGCTCACAAACTAGCGGGGAGAACGAGCAGTACTTC. This encodes CASSSQTSGENEQYF.